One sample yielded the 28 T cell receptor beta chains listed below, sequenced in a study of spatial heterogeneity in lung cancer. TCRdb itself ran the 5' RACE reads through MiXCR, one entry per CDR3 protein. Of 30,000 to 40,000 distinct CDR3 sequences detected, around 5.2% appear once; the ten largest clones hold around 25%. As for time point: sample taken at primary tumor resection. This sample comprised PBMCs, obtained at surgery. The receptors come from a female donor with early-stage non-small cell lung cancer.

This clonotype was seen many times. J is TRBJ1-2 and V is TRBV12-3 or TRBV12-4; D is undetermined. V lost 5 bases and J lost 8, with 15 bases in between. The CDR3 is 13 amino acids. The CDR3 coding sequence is TGTGCCAGCAGTCCAGAGGGAAGGCAAGGCTACACCTTC. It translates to CASSPEGRQGYTF.

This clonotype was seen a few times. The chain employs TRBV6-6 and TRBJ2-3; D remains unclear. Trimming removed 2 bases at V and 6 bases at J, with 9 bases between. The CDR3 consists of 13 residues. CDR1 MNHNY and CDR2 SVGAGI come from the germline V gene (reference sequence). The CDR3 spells CASSYTRQDTQYF. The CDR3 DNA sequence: TGTGCCAGCAGTTACACTCGGCAGGATACGCAGTATTTT.

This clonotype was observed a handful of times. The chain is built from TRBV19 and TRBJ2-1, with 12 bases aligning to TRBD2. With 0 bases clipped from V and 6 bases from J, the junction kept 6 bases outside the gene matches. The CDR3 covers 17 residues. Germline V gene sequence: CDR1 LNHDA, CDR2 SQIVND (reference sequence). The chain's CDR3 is CASSIDPPSGGANEQFF. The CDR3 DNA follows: TGTGCCAGTAGTATAGATCCGCCTAGCGGGGGGGCCAATGAGCAGTTCTTC.

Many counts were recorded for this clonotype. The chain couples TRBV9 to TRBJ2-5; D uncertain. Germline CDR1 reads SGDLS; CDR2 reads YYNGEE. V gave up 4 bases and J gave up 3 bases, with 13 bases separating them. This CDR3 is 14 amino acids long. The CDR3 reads CASSPPDSEETQYF. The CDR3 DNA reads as TGTGCCAGCAGCCCCCCCGACTCCGAAGAGACCCAGTACTTC. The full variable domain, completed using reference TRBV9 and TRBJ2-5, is DSGVTQTPKHLITATGQRVTLRCSPRSGDLSVYWYQQSLDQGLQFLIQYYNGEERAKGNILERFSAQQFPDLHSELNLSSLELGDSALYFCASSPPDSEETQYFGPGTRLLVL.

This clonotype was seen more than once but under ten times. CDR3 DNA sequence: TGTGCCATCCGAAGCGGGGGGGCCTACAATGAGCAGTTCTTC. Its protein is CAIRSGGAYNEQFF. The chain recombines TRBV6-2 or TRBV6-3 with TRBJ2-1; 10 bases map to TRBD2. The CDR3 extends over 14 amino acids. The germline gives CDR1 MNHEY, CDR2 SVGEGT. V gave up 10 bases and J gave up 2 bases; unmatched junction bases: 5.

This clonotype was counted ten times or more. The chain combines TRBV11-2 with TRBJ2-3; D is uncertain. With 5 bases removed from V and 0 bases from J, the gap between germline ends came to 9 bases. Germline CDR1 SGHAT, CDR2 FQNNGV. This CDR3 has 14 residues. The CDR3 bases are TGTGCCAGCAGCCCAGGTATCAGCACAGATACGCAGTATTTT. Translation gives CASSPGISTDTQYF. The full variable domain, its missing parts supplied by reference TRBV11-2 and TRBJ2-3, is EAGVAQSPRYKIIEKRQSVAFWCNPISGHATLYWYQQILGQGPKLLIQFQNNGVVDDSQLPKDRFSAERLKGVDSTLKIQPAKLEDSAVYLCASSPGISTDTQYFGPGTRLTVL.

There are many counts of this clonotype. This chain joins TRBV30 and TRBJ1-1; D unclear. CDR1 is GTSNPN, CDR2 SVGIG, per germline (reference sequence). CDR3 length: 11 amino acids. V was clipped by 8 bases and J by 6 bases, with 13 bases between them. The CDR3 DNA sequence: TGTGCCCGGACGGTCGGCGCTGAAGCTTTCTTT. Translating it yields CARTVGAEAFF.

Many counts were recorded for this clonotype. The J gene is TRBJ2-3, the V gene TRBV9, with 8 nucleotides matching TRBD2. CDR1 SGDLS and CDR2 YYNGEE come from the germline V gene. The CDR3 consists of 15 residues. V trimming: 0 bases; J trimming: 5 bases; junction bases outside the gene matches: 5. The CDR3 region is CASSVGAGEGDTQYF. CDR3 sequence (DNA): TGTGCCAGCAGCGTAGGAGCGGGGGAGGGAGATACGCAGTATTTT.

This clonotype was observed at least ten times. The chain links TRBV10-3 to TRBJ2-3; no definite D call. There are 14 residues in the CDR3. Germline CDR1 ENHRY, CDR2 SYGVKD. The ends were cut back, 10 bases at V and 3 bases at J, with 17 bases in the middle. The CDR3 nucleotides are TGTGCCACCGCAAACGCCCGGTATACAGATACGCAGTATTTT. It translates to CATANARYTDTQYF.

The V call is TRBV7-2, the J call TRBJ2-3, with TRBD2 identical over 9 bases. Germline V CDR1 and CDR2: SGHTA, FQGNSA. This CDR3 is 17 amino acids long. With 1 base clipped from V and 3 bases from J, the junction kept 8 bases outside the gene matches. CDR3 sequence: CASSLVSAGGPTDTQYF. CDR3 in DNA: TGTGCCAGCAGCTTAGTGTCTGCGGGGGGGCCAACAGATACGCAGTATTTT.

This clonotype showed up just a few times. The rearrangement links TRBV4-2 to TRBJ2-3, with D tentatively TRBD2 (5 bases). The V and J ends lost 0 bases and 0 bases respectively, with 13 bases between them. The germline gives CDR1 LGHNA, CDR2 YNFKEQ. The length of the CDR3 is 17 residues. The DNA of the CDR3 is TGTGCCAGCAGCCAAGAGGACTCCGAGGCTAGCACAGATACGCAGTATTTT. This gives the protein CASSQEDSEASTDTQYF.

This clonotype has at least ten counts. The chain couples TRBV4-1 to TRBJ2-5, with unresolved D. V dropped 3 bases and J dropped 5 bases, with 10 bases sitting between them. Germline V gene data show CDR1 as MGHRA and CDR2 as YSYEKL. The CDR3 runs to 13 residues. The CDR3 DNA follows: TGCGCCAGCAGCCACTGGTCGCAGGAGACCCAGTACTTC. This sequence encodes CASSHWSQETQYF.

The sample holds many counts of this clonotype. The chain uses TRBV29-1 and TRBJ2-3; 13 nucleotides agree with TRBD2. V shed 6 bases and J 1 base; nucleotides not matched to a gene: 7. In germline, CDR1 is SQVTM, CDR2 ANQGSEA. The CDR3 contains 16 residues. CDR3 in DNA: TGCAGCGTAATCCCGGGGACTAGCGGGGGCACAGATACGCAGTATTTT. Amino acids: CSVIPGTSGGTDTQYF.

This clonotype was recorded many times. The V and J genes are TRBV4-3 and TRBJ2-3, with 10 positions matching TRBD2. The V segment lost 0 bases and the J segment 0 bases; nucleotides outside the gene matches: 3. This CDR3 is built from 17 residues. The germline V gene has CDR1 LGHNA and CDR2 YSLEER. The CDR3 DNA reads TGCGCCAGCAGCCAAGATAGCGGGGGGATTAGCACAGATACGCAGTATTTT. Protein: CASSQDSGGISTDTQYF.

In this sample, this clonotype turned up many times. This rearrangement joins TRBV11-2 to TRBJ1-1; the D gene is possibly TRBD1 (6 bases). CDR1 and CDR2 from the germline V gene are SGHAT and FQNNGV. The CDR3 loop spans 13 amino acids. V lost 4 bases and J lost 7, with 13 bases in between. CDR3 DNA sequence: TGTGCCAGCAGCTGGGGGACATCTTTTGAAGCTTTCTTT. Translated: CASSWGTSFEAFF.

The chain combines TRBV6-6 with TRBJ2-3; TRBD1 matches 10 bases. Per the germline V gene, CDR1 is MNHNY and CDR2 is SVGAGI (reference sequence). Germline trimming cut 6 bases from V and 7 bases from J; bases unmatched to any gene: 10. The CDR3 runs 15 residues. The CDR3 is CASSSLRDRGNTQYF. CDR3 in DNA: TGTGCCAGCAGCTCACTCAGGGACAGGGGTAATACGCAGTATTTT.

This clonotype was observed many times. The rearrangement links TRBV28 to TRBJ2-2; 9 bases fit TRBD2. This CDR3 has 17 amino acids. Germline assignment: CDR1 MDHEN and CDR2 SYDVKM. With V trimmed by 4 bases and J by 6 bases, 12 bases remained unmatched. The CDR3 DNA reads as TGTGCCAGCAGTTCAAGACCGGGGACTAGCCCGGCCGGGGAGCTGTTTTTT. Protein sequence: CASSSRPGTSPAGELFF.

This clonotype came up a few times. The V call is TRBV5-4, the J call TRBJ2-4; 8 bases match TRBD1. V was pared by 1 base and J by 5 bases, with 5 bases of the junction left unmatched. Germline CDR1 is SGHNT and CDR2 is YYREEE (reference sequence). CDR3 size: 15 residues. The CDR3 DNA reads TGTGCCAGCAGCTTGCGGTCACAGGGGGAAAACATTCAGTACTTC. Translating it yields CASSLRSQGENIQYF.

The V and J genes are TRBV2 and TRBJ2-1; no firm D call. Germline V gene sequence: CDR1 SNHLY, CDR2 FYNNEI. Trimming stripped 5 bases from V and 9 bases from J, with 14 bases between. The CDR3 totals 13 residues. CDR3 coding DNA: TGTGCCAGCAGTTTGTCCCTCGGCGGTGAGCAGTTCTTC. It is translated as CASSLSLGGEQFF.

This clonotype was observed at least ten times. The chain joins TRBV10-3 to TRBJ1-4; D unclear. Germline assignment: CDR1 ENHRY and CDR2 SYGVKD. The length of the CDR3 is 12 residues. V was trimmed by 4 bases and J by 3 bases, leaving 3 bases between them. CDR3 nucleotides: TGTGCCATCAGTGTGGCTAATGAAAAACTGTTTTTT. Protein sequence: CAISVANEKLFF.

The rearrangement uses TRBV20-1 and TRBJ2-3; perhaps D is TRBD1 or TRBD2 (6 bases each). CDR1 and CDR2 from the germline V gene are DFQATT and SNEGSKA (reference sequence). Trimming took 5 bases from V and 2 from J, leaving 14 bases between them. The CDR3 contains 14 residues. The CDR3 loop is CSAVTGALTDTQYF. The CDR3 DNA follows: TGCAGTGCTGTCACGGGGGCCCTCACAGATACGCAGTATTTT.

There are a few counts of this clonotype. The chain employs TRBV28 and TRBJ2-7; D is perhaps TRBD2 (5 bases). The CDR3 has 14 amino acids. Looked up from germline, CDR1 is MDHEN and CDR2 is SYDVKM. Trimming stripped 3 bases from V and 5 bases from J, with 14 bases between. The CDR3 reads CASSFSGSWDEQYF. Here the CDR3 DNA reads TGTGCCAGCAGTTTTTCGGGGTCCTGGGACGAGCAGTACTTC.

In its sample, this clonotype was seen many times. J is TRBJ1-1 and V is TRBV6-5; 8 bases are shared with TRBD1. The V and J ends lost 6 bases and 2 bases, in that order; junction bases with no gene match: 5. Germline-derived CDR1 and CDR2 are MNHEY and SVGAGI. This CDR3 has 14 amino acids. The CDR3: CASSDRGPNTEAFF. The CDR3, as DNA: TGTGCCAGCAGCGACAGGGGACCCAACACTGAAGCTTTCTTT.

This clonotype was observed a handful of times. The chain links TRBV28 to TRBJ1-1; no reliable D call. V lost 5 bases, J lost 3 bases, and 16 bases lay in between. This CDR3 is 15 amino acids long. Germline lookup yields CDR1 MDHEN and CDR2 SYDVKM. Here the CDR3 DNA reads TGTGCCAGCAGTACGACGCGTGGTGCCTACACTGAAGCTTTCTTT. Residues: CASSTTRGAYTEAFF.

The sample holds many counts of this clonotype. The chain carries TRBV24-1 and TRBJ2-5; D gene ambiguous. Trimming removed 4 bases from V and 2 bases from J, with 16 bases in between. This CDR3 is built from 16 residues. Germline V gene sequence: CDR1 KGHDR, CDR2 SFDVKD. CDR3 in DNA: TGTGCCACCAGTGACACAGTCGTCGCGTCACAAGAGACCCAGTACTTC. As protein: CATSDTVVASQETQYF.

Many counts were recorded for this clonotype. CDR3 residues: CASSEEPTREPQHF. CDR3 nucleotides: TGTGCCAGCAGTGAGGAGCCTACCCGGGAGCCCCAGCATTTT. The V and J genes are TRBV2 and TRBJ1-5; D unclear. Trimming took 3 bases from V and 8 from J, leaving 14 bases between them. CDR3 length: 14 amino acids. Per the germline V gene, CDR1 is SNHLY and CDR2 is FYNNEI.

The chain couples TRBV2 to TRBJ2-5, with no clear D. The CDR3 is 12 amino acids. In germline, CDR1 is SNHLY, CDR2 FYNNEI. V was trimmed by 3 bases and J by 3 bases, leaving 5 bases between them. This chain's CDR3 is CASSELEETQYF. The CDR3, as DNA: TGTGCCAGCAGTGAGTTGGAAGAGACCCAGTACTTC. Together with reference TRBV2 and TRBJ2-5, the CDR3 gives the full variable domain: EPEVTQTPSHQVTQMGQEVILRCVPISNHLYFYWYRQILGQKVEFLVSFYNNEISEKSEIFDDQFSVERPDGSNFTLKIRSTKLEDSAMYFCASSELEETQYFGPGTRLLVL.

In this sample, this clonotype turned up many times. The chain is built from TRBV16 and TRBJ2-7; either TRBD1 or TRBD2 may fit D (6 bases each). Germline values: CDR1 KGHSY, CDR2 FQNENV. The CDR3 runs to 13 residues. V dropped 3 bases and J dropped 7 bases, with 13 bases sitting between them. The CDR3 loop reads CASSQDRGGEQYF. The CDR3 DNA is TGTGCCAGCAGCCAGGACAGAGGAGGGGAGCAGTACTTC. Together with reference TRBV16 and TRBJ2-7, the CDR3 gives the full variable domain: GEEVAQTPKHLVRGEGQKAKLYCAPIKGHSYVFWYQQVLKNEFKFLISFQNENVFDETGMPKERFSAKCLPNSPCSLEIQATKLEDSAVYFCASSQDRGGEQYFGPGTRLTVT.